The 23 T cell receptor beta chains listed next were all sequenced from one sample in a study of chemoradiotherapy in HPV16-positive cancers. Clones were sequenced by immunoSEQ multiplex PCR, and TCRdb holds only the in-frame ones, with some missing. In the table there are 500 or so clones, approximately 90% of which are singletons. The sample here was tumor tissue, taken from a patient who underwent chemoradiotherapy. These receptor sequences come from a human donor with HPV-associated anogenital cancer.

The rearrangement links TRBV30 to TRBJ2-7; 10 nucleotides agree with TRBD2. CDR1 is GTSNPN, CDR2 SVGIG, per germline (reference sequence). The ends lost 2 bases at V and 4 bases at J; junction bases unmatched: 2. The CDR3 length is 13 residues. The CDR3, as DNA: TGTGCCTGGAGTATTAGCGGGGGGTACGAGCAGTACTTC. Encoded protein: CAWSISGGYEQYF.

About this clone itself: The junction departs from germline at one end; a sequencing error may be responsible. The V gene is TRBV5-8, the J gene TRBJ2-1; TRBD1 matches at 10 bases. CDR3 length equals 12 residues. Germline CDR1 is SGHTS and CDR2 is YDEGEE. The CDR3 sequence is CASSFRDRGEVF. CDR3 bases: TGTGCCAGCAGTTTTAGGGACAGGGGAGAGGTCTTC.

V gene TRBV13 combines with J gene TRBJ2-3, with a tentative D call TRBD2 (5 bases). CDR3 length: 15 residues. The germline V gene encodes CDR1 PRHDT and CDR2 FYEKMQ (reference sequence). Deletions cut 4 bases from V and 1 base from J, with 12 bases between. The CDR3 DNA sequence: TGTGCCAGCAGCTCCGAGGGTTCGGGCACAGATACGCAGTATTTT. It translates to CASSSEGSGTDTQYF.

The rearrangement uses TRBV20-1 and TRBJ1-2; D is undetermined. Trimming left V 6 bases short and J 9 bases short, with 8 bases between. The germline V gene has CDR1 DFQATT and CDR2 SNEGSKA (reference sequence). There are 9 residues in the CDR3. The CDR3: CSAPDRYTF. The CDR3 DNA reads as TGCAGTGCCCCGGACCGCTACACCTTC.

The chain combines TRBV4-3 with TRBJ2-1, with D hard to call. Trimming shortened V by 4 bases and J by 0 bases, and 10 bases separated the two germline ends. This CDR3 contains 15 residues. From germline, CDR1 is LGHNA and CDR2 YSLEER. The DNA of the CDR3 is TGCGCCAGCAGCCGTCAGGATCCCTCCTACAATGAGCAGTTCTTC. This translates into CASSRQDPSYNEQFF.

The chain employs TRBV6-6 and TRBJ2-5; D may be TRBD2 (6 bases). CDR3 length: 16 amino acids. Per the germline V gene, CDR1 is MNHNY and CDR2 is SVGAGI (reference sequence). The V and J ends lost 5 bases and 1 base respectively, with 17 bases between them. CDR3 loop: CASSSRGYGGQETQYF. The CDR3 nucleotides read TGTGCCAGCAGTAGCCGGGGGTACGGTGGCCAAGAGACCCAGTACTTC.

The chain couples TRBV27 to TRBJ2-1, with 8 bases fitting TRBD2. The CDR3 consists of 15 residues. V trimming: 7 bases; J trimming: 9 bases; junction bases outside the gene matches: 14. The germline V gene encodes CDR1 MNHEY and CDR2 SMNVEV (reference sequence). For the CDR3, the DNA is TGTGCCAGCACCCTGAGTGGGGGGGCGGGAGGTGAGCAGTTCTTC. Translated: CASTLSGGAGGEQFF.

This clone was counted only a few times. V and J are TRBV6-1 and TRBJ2-3; 10 bases map to TRBD2. J was trimmed by 4 bases and V by 5 bases; bases with no gene match: 3. Germline CDR1 is MNHNS and CDR2 is SASEGT. This CDR3 spans 14 amino acids. The DNA for the CDR3 is TGTGCCAGCAGTATCAGCGGGGGGGCAGATACGCAGTATTTT. It is translated as CASSISGGADTQYF.

The V call is TRBV7-3, the J call TRBJ1-1; D unresolved. The germline CDR1 and CDR2 sequences are SGHTA and FQGTGA. V was cut by 2 bases and J by 3 bases, with 10 bases left in between. The CDR3 loop spans 14 amino acids. The CDR3 coding sequence is TGTGCCAGCAGCTTATTGGGTCAGGACACTGAAGCTTTCTTT. Its translation: CASSLLGQDTEAFF.

The chain combines TRBV5-1 with TRBJ2-7; D is perhaps TRBD1 (5 bases). The germline gives CDR1 SGHRS, CDR2 YFSETQ. The CDR3 length is 8 residues. Trimming pared 7 bases from V and 9 bases from J, leaving 5 bases between. DNA for the CDR3: TGCGCCAGCCAGGGGCAGTACTTC. Protein: CASQGQYF.

The rearrangement links TRBV7-2 to TRBJ2-3; D uncertain. V gave up 5 bases and J gave up 2 bases, with 8 bases separating them. The CDR3 consists of 13 residues. Looked up from germline, CDR1 is SGHTA and CDR2 is FQGNSA. Here the CDR3 DNA reads TGTGCCAGCAGCGAACATAACACAGATACGCAGTATTTT. Translated, it gives CASSEHNTDTQYF.

The chain recombines TRBV9 with TRBJ2-5; 13 positions agree with TRBD2. V lost 0 bases, J lost 4 bases, and 3 bases stayed unmatched. The CDR3 runs 16 residues. Germline assignment: CDR1 SGDLS and CDR2 YYNGEE. CDR3 protein: CASSVGTSGGVETQYF. CDR3 sequence (DNA): TGTGCCAGCAGCGTAGGGACTAGCGGGGGAGTAGAGACCCAGTACTTC. The full variable domain, completed using reference TRBV9 and TRBJ2-5, is DSGVTQTPKHLITATGQRVTLRCSPRSGDLSVYWYQQSLDQGLQFLIQYYNGEERAKGNILERFSAQQFPDLHSELNLSSLELGDSALYFCASSVGTSGGVETQYFGPGTRLLVL.

This chain joins TRBV4-2 and TRBJ2-5; D is unclear. This CDR3 is built from 14 residues. Trimming took 0 bases from V and 5 from J, leaving 10 bases between them. Germline assignment: CDR1 LGHNA and CDR2 YNFKEQ. In DNA form, the CDR3 reads TGTGCCAGCAGCCAAGATAACTCCGAGGAGACCCAGTACTTC. Translation gives CASSQDNSEETQYF.

The chain links TRBV28 to TRBJ2-2, with D perhaps being TRBD1 or TRBD2 (5 bases each). V lost 5 bases, J lost 2 bases, and 15 bases lay in between. This CDR3 spans 16 amino acids. Germline CDR1 and CDR2: MDHEN and SYDVKM. The chain's CDR3 is CASSKTGTINTGELFF. The DNA for the CDR3 is TGTGCCAGCAGTAAAACCGGGACGATCAACACCGGGGAGCTGTTTTTT.

The rearrangement links TRBV7-9 to TRBJ2-3, with D perhaps being TRBD1 or TRBD2 (6 bases each). The V end was cut by 6 bases, the J end by 3 bases, with 13 bases between. The CDR3 loop spans 14 amino acids. Germline loops: CDR1 SEHNR, CDR2 FQNEAQ (reference sequence). CDR3 sequence reads: CASRATGRTDTQYF. Here the CDR3 DNA reads TGTGCCAGCAGGGCCACAGGGAGGACAGATACGCAGTATTTT.

The V call is TRBV5-4, the J call TRBJ2-6, with D perhaps TRBD1 (5 bases). Germline V gives CDR1 SGHNT, CDR2 YYREEE (reference sequence). The germline V and J ends were trimmed by 10 bases and 2 bases, with 7 bases remaining between them. CDR3 length: 12 amino acids. CDR3 nucleotides: TGTGCCGGACAAACTGGGGCCAACGTCCTGACTTTC. Its protein product is CAGQTGANVLTF.

This chain connects TRBV6-1 to TRBJ1-5, with D possibly TRBD1 on 6 matching bases. Germline CDR1 MNHNS, CDR2 SASEGT. The germline V and J ends were trimmed by 0 bases and 7 bases, with 13 bases remaining between them. This CDR3 spans 15 amino acids. The CDR3 loop reads CASSEAGGAKQPQHF. Written as DNA, the CDR3 is TGTGCCAGCAGTGAAGCCGGGGGCGCGAAACAGCCCCAGCATTTT.

V gene TRBV19 combines with J gene TRBJ2-1; D uncertain. The CDR3 is 13 amino acids. CDR1 is LNHDA and CDR2 is SQIVND in the germline V gene (reference sequence). Trimming pared 3 bases from V and 7 bases from J, leaving 10 bases between. This CDR3 reads CASSIKSWNEQFF. The CDR3 bases are TGTGCCAGTAGTATTAAGTCCTGGAATGAGCAGTTCTTC.

This clone showed up just a few times. V usage is TRBV7-9 and J usage is TRBJ1-4; TRBD1 matches at 8 bases. V gave up 5 bases and J gave up 5 bases; unmatched junction bases: 7. The germline CDR1 and CDR2 sequences are SEHNR and FQNEAQ (reference sequence). This CDR3 has 15 amino acids. CDR3 in DNA: TGTGCCAGCAGCCCCGCCGGGACAGGAAATGAAAAACTGTTTTTT. Translated: CASSPAGTGNEKLFF.

The chain uses TRBV14 and TRBJ1-1, with TRBD1 matching over 7 bases. Germline-derived CDR1 and CDR2 are SGHDN and FVKESK. J gave up 3 bases and V 3 bases, and 4 bases lay outside the gene matches. CDR3 size: 14 residues. The CDR3 protein is CASSHGTDYTEAFF. The CDR3, as DNA: TGTGCCAGCAGCCACGGGACAGATTACACTGAAGCTTTCTTT.

The gene calls are TRBV9 and TRBJ2-3; the match to TRBD2 covers 12 bases. V dropped 3 bases and J dropped 5; count of bases not matched to a gene: 13. The CDR3 sequence is 18 residues long. Germline CDR1 reads SGDLS; CDR2 reads YYNGEE. CDR3 region: CASSAPLSSGGAVDTQYF. CDR3 in DNA: TGTGCCAGCAGCGCCCCTCTCTCTAGCGGGGGGGCTGTAGATACGCAGTATTTT.

This rearrangement joins TRBV9 to TRBJ2-7, with 7 bases that match TRBD1. Germline V CDR1 and CDR2: SGDLS, YYNGEE. The ends lost 3 bases at V and 5 bases at J; junction bases unmatched: 5. There are 13 residues in the CDR3. In DNA form, the CDR3 reads TGTGCCAGCAGCGGAGCAAGGGGGCACGAGCAGTACTTC. Its translation is CASSGARGHEQYF.

The chain couples TRBV11-2 to TRBJ1-1; the D is unclear. Between the trimmed V and J ends, which lost 5 bases and 2 bases, there was a span of 9 bases. Germline CDR1 is SGHAT and CDR2 is FQNNGV. CDR3 size: 13 residues. The CDR3 sequence: CASSLGVNTEAFF. The CDR3 DNA is TGTGCCAGCAGCCTCGGGGTTAACACTGAAGCTTTCTTT.